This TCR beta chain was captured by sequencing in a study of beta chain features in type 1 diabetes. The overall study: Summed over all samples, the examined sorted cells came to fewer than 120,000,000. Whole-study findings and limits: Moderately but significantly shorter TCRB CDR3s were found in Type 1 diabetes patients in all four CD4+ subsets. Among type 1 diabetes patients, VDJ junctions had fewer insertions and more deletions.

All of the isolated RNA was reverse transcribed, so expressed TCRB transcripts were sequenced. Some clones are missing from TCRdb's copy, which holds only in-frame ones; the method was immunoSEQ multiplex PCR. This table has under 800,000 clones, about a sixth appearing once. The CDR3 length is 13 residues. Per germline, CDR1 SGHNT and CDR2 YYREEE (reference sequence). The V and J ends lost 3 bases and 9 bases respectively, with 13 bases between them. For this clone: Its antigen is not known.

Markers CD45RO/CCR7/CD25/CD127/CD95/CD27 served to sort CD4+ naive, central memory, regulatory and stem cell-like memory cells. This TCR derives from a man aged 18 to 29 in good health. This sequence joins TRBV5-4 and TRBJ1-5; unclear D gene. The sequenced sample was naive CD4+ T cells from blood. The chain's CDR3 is CASSSNSRGPQHF. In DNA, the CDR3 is TGTGCCAGCAGCTCTAACAGTCGAGGGCCCCAGCATTTT.